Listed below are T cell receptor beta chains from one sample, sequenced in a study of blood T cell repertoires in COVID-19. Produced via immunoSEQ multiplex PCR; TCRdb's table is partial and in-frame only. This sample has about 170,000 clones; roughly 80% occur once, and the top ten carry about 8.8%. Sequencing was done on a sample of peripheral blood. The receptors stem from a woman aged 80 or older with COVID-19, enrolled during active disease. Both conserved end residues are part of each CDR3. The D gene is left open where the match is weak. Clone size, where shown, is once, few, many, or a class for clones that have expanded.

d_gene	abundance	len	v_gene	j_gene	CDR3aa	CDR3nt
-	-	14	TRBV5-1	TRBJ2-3	CASRPWTSTDTQYF	TGCGCCAGCCGCCCGTGGACTAGCACAGATACGCAGTATTTT
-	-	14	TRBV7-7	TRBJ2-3	CASSLTLQSDTQYF	TGTGCTAGCAGCCTTACGCTGCAGTCCGATACGCAGTATTTT
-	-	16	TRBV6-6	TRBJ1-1	CASRLSQGGTNTEAFF	TGTGCCAGCAGGCTTTCCCAAGGGGGAACGAACACTGAAGCTTTCTTT
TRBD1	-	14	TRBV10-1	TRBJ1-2	CASSLGGLLSCYTF	TGCGCCAGCAGTTTAGGGGGCCTACTATCATGCTACACCTTC
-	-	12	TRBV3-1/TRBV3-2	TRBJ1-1	CASRGGEAEAFF	TGTGCCAGCAGAGGGGGGGAGGCTGAAGCTTTCTTT
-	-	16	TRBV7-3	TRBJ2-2	CASSLMRAGNTGELFF	TGTGCCAGCAGCTTAATGAGAGCAGGGAACACCGGGGAGCTGTTTTTT
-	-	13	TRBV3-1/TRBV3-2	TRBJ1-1	CASSQDMGARAFF	TGTGCCAGCAGCCAAGATATGGGGGCTAGGGCTTTCTTT
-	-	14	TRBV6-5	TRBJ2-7	CASSYSRRGSEQYF	TGTGCCAGCAGTTACTCCCGGCGGGGAAGCGAGCAGTACTTC
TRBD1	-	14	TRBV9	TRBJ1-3	CASSPTGEASTIYF	TGTGCCAGCAGCCCTACAGGGGAGGCAAGCACCATATATTTT
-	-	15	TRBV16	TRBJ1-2	CASSQSSIAGYGYTF	TGTGCCAGCAGCCAATCGTCAATAGCCGGATATGGCTACACCTTC
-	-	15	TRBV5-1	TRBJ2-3	CASSPPDYKTDTQYF	TGCGCCAGCAGCCCCCCGGACTACAAGACAGATACGCAGTATTTT
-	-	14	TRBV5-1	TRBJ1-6	CASSSTDRNSPLHF	TGCGCCAGCAGCTCAACAGACAGAAATTCACCCCTCCACTTT
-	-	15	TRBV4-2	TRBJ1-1	CASSHLTGGDTEAFF	TGTGCCAGCAGCCACTTGACGGGGGGGGACACTGAAGCTTTCTTT
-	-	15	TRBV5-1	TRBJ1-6	CASSLQREGRSPLHF	TGCGCCAGCAGCTTGCAGCGGGAAGGGCGCTCACCCCTCCACTTT
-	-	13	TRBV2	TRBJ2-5	CASSGLREETQYF	TGTGCCAGCAGTGGACTGAGGGAAGAGACCCAGTACTTC
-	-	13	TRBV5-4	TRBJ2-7	CASSLRGSYEQYF	TGTGCCAGCAGCTTGAGGGGCTCCTACGAGCAGTACTTC
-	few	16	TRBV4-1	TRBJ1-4	CASSPQERLTNEKLFF	TGCGCCAGCAGCCCCCAGGAAAGATTAACTAATGAAAAACTGTTTTTT
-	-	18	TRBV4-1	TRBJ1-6	CASSLNGAGGVGNSPLHF	TGCGCCAGCAGCCTAAACGGGGCCGGGGGAGTAGGTAATTCACCCCTCCACTTT
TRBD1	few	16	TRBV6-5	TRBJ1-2	CASSSHPQGQVDGYTF	TGTGCCAGCAGTTCGCACCCTCAGGGACAGGTCGATGGCTACACCTTC
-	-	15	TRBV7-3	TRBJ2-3	CASSLMAGLSDTQYF	TGTGCCAGCAGCTTAATGGCCGGGTTGTCAGATACGCAGTATTTT
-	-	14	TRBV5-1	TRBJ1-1	CASSLGGETAEAFF	TGCGCCAGCAGCCTCGGCGGTGAAACCGCTGAAGCTTTCTTT
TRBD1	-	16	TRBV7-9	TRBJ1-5	CASSLGAGTGNQPQHF	TGTGCCAGCAGCTTAGGCGCCGGGACAGGAAATCAGCCCCAGCATTTT
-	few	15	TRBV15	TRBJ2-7	CATSPRAQGGYEQYF	TGTGCCACCAGTCCGAGGGCCCAGGGGGGCTACGAGCAGTACTTC
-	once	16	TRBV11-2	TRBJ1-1	CASSLERRGKGTEAFF	TGTGCCAGCAGCTTAGAAAGAAGGGGAAAAGGGACTGAAGCTTTCTTT
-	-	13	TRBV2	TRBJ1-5	CASGAGENQPQHF	TGTGCCAGCGGGGCAGGGGAGAATCAGCCCCAGCATTTT
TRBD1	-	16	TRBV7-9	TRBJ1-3	CASSLGTGRAGNTIYF	TGTGCCAGCAGCTTAGGGACAGGCCGCGCGGGAAACACCATATATTTT
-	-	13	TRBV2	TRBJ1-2	CASSRGTDYGYTF	TGTGCCAGCAGTCGGGGGACGGACTATGGCTACACCTTC
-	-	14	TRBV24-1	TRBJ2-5	CATSDPRPRETQYF	TGTGCCACCAGTGATCCGCGGCCAAGGGAGACCCAGTACTTC
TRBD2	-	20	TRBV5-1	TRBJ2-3	CASSSHAGTSGRLGTDTQYF	TGCGCCAGCAGCTCACACGCCGGGACTAGCGGGAGATTGGGCACAGATACGCAGTATTTT
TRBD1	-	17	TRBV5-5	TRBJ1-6	CASSLTGTGGPNSPLHF	TGTGCCAGCAGCCTTACCGGGACAGGGGGCCCGAATTCACCCCTCCACTTT
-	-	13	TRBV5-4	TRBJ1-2	CASSLGGSYGYTF	TGTGCCAGCAGCTTAGGAGGTTCCTATGGCTACACCTTC
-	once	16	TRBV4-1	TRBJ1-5	CASSQNPPNSNQPQHF	TGCGCCAGCAGCCAAAACCCGCCTAATAGCAATCAGCCCCAGCATTTT
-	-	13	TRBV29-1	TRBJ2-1	CSVERDRYNEQFF	TGCAGCGTTGAGCGGGACCGGTACAATGAGCAGTTCTTC
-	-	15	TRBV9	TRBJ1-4	CASSVTLATNEKLFF	TGTGCCAGCAGCGTAACTTTAGCAACTAATGAAAAACTGTTTTTT
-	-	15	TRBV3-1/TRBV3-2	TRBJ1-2	CASSQDRTGNYGYTF	TGTGCCAGCAGCCAAGATCGAACAGGGAACTATGGCTACACCTTC
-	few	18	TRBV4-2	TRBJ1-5	CASSQGGTGGPNNQPQHF	TGTGCCAGCAGCCAAGGAGGGACGGGGGGCCCTAACAATCAGCCCCAGCATTTT
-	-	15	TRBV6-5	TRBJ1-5	CASSYSGQGNQPQHF	TGTGCCAGCAGTTACTCGGGGCAGGGCAATCAGCCCCAGCATTTT
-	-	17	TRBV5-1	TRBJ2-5	CASSLKQARQSQETQYF	TGCGCCAGCAGCCTGAAACAGGCGCGACAGAGCCAAGAGACCCAGTACTTC
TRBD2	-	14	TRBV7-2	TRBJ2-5	CASRLAGGVETQYF	TGTGCCAGCAGATTAGCGGGGGGGGTGGAGACCCAGTACTTC